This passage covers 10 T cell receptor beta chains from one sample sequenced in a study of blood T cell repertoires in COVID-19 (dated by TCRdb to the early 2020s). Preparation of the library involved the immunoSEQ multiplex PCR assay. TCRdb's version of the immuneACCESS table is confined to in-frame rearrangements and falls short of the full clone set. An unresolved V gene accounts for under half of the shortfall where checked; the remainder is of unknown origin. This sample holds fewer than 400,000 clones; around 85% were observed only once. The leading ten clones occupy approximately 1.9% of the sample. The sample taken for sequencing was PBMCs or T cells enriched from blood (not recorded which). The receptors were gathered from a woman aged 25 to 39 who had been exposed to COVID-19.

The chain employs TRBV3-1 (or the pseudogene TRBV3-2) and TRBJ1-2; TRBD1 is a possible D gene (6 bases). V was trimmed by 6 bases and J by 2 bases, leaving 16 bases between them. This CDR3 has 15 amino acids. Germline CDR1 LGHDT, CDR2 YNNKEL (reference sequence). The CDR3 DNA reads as TGTGCCAGCAGGGGGGCCCCGACAGCAAACTATGGCTACACCTTC. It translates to CASRGAPTANYGYTF.

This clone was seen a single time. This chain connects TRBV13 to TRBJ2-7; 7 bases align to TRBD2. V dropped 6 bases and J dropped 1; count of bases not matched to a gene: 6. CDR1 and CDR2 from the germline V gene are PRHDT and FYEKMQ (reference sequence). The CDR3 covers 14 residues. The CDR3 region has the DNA TGTGCCAGCAGACGAGCGGGGTTTTCCTACGAGCAGTACTTC. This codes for CASRRAGFSYEQYF.

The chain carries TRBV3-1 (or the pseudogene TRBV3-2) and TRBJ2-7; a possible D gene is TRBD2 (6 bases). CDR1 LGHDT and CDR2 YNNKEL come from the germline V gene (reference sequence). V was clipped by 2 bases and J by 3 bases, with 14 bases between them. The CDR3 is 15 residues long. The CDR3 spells CASSQFAGRYYEQYF. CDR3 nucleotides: TGTGCCAGCAGCCAATTTGCGGGGCGCTACTACGAGCAGTACTTC.

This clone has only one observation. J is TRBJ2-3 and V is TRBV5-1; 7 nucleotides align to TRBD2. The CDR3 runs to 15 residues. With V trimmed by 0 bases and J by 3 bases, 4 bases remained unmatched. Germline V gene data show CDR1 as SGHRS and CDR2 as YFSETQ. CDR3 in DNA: TGCGCCAGCAGCTTGGTTCACGGGGGGACAGATACGCAGTATTTT. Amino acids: CASSLVHGGTDTQYF.

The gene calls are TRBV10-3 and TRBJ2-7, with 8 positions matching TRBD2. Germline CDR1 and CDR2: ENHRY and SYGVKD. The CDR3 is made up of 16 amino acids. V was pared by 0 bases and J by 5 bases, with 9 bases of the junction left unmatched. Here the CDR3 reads CAISESAGLGRNEQYF. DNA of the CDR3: TGTGCCATCAGTGAGTCGGCGGGACTAGGTAGGAACGAGCAGTACTTC.

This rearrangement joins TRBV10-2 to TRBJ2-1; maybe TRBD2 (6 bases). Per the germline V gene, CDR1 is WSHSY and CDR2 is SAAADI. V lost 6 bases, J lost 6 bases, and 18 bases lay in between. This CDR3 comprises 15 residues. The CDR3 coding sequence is TGCGCCAGCAGACCCGGGGCAAACGGGGGCAATGAGCAGTTCTTC. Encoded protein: CASRPGANGGNEQFF.

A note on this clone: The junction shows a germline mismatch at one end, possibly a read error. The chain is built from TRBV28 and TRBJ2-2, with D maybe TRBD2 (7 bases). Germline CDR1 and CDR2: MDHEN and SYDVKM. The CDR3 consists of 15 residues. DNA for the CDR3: TGTGCCAGCGAAGAAGTGGGGGGGGACACCGAGGAGCTGTTTTTT. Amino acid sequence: CASEEVGGDTEELFF.

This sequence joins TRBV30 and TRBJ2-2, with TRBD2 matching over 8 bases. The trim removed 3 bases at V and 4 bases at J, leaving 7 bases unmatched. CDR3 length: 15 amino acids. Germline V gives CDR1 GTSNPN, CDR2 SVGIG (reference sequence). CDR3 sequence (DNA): TGTGCCTGGAGGGGGACGGGGGGGGCCACCGGGGAGCTGTTTTTT. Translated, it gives CAWRGTGGATGELFF.

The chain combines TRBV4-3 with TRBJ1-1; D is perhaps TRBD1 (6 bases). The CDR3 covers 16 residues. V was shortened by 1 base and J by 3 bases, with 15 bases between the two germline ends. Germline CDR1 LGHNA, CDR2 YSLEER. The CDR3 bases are TGCGCCAGCAGCCAAGTCGCGGTAGGGGGATACACTGAAGCTTTCTTT. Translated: CASSQVAVGGYTEAFF.

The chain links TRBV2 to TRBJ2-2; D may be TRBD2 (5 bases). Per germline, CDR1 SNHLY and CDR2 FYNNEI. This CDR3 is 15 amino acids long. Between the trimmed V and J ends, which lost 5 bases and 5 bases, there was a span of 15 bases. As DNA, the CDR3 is TGTGCCAGCAGTCTAACTAGAACTCAAACCGGGGAGCTGTTTTTT. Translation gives CASSLTRTQTGELFF. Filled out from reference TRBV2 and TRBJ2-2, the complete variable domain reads EPEVTQTPSHQVTQMGQEVILRCVPISNHLYFYWYRQILGQKVEFLVSFYNNEISEKSEIFDDQFSVERPDGSNFTLKIRSTKLEDSAMYFCASSLTRTQTGELFFGEGSRLTVL.